In its sample, the clone carrying this T cell receptor beta chain was seen many times. Its antigen is not known. The data are from a study of T cells in Graves' hyperthyroidism and ophthalmopathy. Patients counted as stable if ophthalmopathy did not develop within 18 months. With a duration under 2 months, the hyperthyroidism was newly diagnosed in patients aged 18 to 65. Source material for PBMCs was more than 9.5 ml fresh peripheral blood. Study-level results: Stable hyperthyroidism and ophthalmopathy were separated using 13 V-J signatures.

Template material for amplifying TCR beta CDR3 regions consisted of RNA transcripts. When the TCR CDR3 underwent first-round RT-PCR, the HTBI primer set was used. MiXCR, applied by TCRdb to the multiplex PCR reads, yields one record per CDR3 protein. The sample records approximately 520,000 distinct CDR3 sequences, roughly 20% being singletons. The sequenced material came from blood. The receptor was isolated from a man aged 18 to 29 with Graves' hyperthyroidism.

The CDR3, as DNA: TGTGCCAGCAGTTTAGGGGGCAGAGAAGCTTTCTTT. Translation: CASSLGGREAFF. The chain is built from TRBV12-3 or TRBV12-4 and TRBJ1-1; tentatively, D is TRBD1 (5 bases). With 1 base removed from V and 8 bases from J, the gap between germline ends came to 8 bases. The CDR3 runs 12 residues.